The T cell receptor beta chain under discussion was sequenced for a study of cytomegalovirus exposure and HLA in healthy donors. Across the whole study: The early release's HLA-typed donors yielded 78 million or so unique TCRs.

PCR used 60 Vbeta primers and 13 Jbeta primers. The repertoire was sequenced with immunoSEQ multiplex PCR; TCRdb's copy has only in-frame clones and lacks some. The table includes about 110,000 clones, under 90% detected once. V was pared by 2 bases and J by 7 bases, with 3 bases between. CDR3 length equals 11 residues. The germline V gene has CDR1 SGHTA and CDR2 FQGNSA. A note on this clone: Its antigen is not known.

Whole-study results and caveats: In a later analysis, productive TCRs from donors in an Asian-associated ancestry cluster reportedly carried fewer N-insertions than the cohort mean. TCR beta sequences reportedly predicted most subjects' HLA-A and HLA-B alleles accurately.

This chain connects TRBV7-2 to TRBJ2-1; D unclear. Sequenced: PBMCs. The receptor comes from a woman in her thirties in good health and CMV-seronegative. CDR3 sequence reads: CASSLHNEQFF. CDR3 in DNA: TGTGCCAGCAGCTTACATAATGAGCAGTTCTTC.